This is a list of T cell receptor beta chains from one sample in a study of cytomegalovirus exposure and HLA in healthy donors. Assay used: immunoSEQ multiplex PCR; TCRdb lists only in-frame clones, some missing. In the table there are 100,000 to 150,000 clones, over 70% of which are singletons. Input material: PBMCs. The receptor set was obtained from a man between 18 and 29 years old in good health and CMV-seropositive. The CDR3 runs from the conserved cysteine through the conserved F or W. A D gene is named only where the DNA matches it firmly. The size entry is marked missing in some rows and otherwise reads once, few, many or a size class.

cdr3_aa cdr3_nt j_call d_call clone_size v_call
CASSPPIAGRTYNEQFF TGTGCCAGCTCACCACCCATAGCGGGGAGAACCTACAATGAGCAGTTCTTC TRBJ2-1 TRBD2 . TRBV18
CASSPGQTNTEAFF TGTGCCAGCTCACCGGGACAGACGAACACTGAAGCTTTCTTT TRBJ1-1 TRBD1 . TRBV18
CASSSRYSYEQYF TGTGCCAGCAGCTCCCGATACTCCTACGAGCAGTACTTC TRBJ2-7 . . TRBV6-6
CASRRNRDNYGYTF TGTGCCAGCAGACGAAACAGGGATAACTATGGCTACACCTTC TRBJ1-2 . . TRBV11-2
CASSDFPRNTEAFF TGTGCCAGCAGTGATTTCCCCAGGAACACTGAAGCTTTCTTT TRBJ1-1 . . TRBV6-1
CAIRPGLAGTDTQYF TGTGCCATCAGACCGGGACTAGCGGGCACAGATACGCAGTATTTT TRBJ2-3 TRBD2 . TRBV10-3
CASSLGTANTNSPLHF TGTGCCAGCAGTTTAGGGACAGCAAATACCAATTCACCCCTCCACTTT TRBJ1-6 TRBD1 . TRBV27
CSVGRGQGEKLFF TGCAGCGTTGGAAGGGGACAGGGGGAAAAACTGTTTTTT TRBJ1-4 TRBD1 . TRBV29-1
CASSEGTSVDNEQFF TGTGCCAGCAGTGAAGGGACTAGCGTCGACAATGAGCAGTTCTTC TRBJ2-1 TRBD2 . TRBV6-1
CASSPQGNEQYF TGTGCCAGCAGTCCTCAGGGGAACGAGCAGTACTTC TRBJ2-7 . . TRBV7-9
CASSLAEQGSGQPQHF TGCGCCAGCAGCTTGGCGGAGCAGGGATCAGGGCAGCCCCAGCATTTT TRBJ1-5 . few TRBV5-1
CASTETGSDIQYF TGTGCCAGCACCGAAACAGGGTCTGACATTCAGTACTTC TRBJ2-4 . . TRBV6-5
CASSEAMSGNTIYF TGTGCCAGCAGCGAAGCCATGTCCGGAAACACCATATATTTT TRBJ1-3 . . TRBV7-9
CASSQVWDSYSYNEQFF TGCGCCAGCAGCCAAGTTTGGGACAGTTACTCCTACAATGAGCAGTTCTTC TRBJ2-1 TRBD1 . TRBV4-3
CASSLAGGDQETQYF TGTGCCAGCAGCTTAGCGGGAGGAGACCAAGAGACCCAGTACTTC TRBJ2-5 . . TRBV7-2
CASSVDQRGDTGELFF TGTGCCAGCAGCGTAGATCAGCGCGGGGACACCGGGGAGCTGTTTTTT TRBJ2-2 . . TRBV9
CASSLSAGASDEKLFF TGTGCCAGCAGTTTATCAGCGGGGGCTTCGGATGAAAAACTGTTTTTT TRBJ1-4 . once TRBV27
CASSRRGNTEAFF TGTGCCAGTAGCCGGCGGGGGAACACTGAAGCTTTCTTT TRBJ1-1 . . TRBV6-5
CASSPRTALFTGELFF TGTGCCAGCAGCCCTAGGACAGCACTATTCACCGGGGAGCTGTTTTTT TRBJ2-2 . . TRBV7-2
CASSSRETQYF TGTGCCAGCAGCTCCAGGGAGACCCAGTACTTC TRBJ2-5 . . TRBV7-8
CASSSDWGPSEQFF TGTGCCAGCAGCTCGGACTGGGGTCCAAGTGAGCAGTTCTTC TRBJ2-1 . . TRBV7-9
CASSQDSLGPFYEQYF TGTGCCAGCAGCCAAGATTCACTAGGTCCCTTCTACGAGCAGTACTTC TRBJ2-7 . . TRBV4-2
CASSLWEVSYNSPLHF TGTGCCAGCAGCTTATGGGAGGTTTCCTATAATTCACCCCTCCACTTT TRBJ1-6 . few TRBV7-9
CASSQDLRGFSYEQYF TGCGCCAGCAGCCAAGATTTGCGGGGTTTCTCCTACGAGCAGTACTTC TRBJ2-7 . . TRBV4-1
CARINIRQGLEQYF TGTGCCAGAATTAATATCCGGCAGGGACTCGAGCAGTACTTC TRBJ2-7 . . TRBV27
CSVVTALNTEAFF TGCAGCGTTGTCACAGCCCTGAACACTGAAGCTTTCTTT TRBJ1-1 . . TRBV29-1
CASSLRGTYEQYF TGCGCCAGCAGCTTGAGGGGGACCTACGAGCAGTACTTC TRBJ2-7 . . TRBV5-1
CASSLASGTPNYGYTF TGTGCCAGCAGCTTAGCCTCCGGGACTCCTAACTATGGCTACACCTTC TRBJ1-2 . . TRBV7-8
CASSQEIGLAGGNTGELFF TGTGCCAGCAGCCAAGAAATCGGGCTAGCGGGGGGGAACACCGGGGAGCTGTTTTTT TRBJ2-2 TRBD2 . TRBV4-2
CASSIETQGPNYGYTF TGTGCCAGTAGTATAGAAACGCAGGGCCCTAACTATGGCTACACCTTC TRBJ1-2 . . TRBV19
CAWRTALGLAGAEQFF TGTGCCTGGAGGACCGCCCTGGGATTAGCGGGGGCTGAGCAGTTCTTC TRBJ2-1 TRBD2 . TRBV30
CASSSGVAGDNETQYF TGTGCCAGCAGCTCGGGAGTAGCGGGAGATAATGAGACCCAGTACTTC TRBJ2-5 TRBD2 . TRBV5-8
CASSHHLTNYGYTF TGTGCCAGCAGCCACCACTTAACTAACTATGGCTACACCTTC TRBJ1-2 . . TRBV14
CAISDTGDTGELFF TGTGCCATCAGTGATACCGGGGACACCGGGGAGCTGTTTTTT TRBJ2-2 . few TRBV10-3
CASSQAVANTEAFF TGCGCCAGCAGCCAAGCAGTGGCGAACACTGAAGCTTTCTTT TRBJ1-1 . . TRBV4-3
CASSLHPMGQAGNTIYF TGTGCCAGCAGCTTACACCCGATGGGACAGGCTGGAAACACCATATATTTT TRBJ1-3 TRBD1 once TRBV5-5
CASSELVLDEQFF TGTGCCAGCAGCGAACTAGTTCTCGATGAGCAGTTCTTC TRBJ2-1 . . TRBV11-2
CAWRTGSPNTEAFF TGTGCCTGGAGGACAGGTTCCCCGAACACTGAAGCTTTCTTT TRBJ1-1 . . TRBV30
CASSLGSGYGYTF TGTGCCAGCAGCTTGGGCAGTGGGTATGGCTACACCTTC TRBJ1-2 . few TRBV7-2
CASSQATGRETQYF TGCGCCAGCAGCCAAGCCACAGGTAGAGAGACCCAGTACTTC TRBJ2-5 . . TRBV4-1
CASSLGFRDPEQYF TGTGCCAGCAGCTTAGGGTTCAGGGATCCCGAGCAGTACTTC TRBJ2-7 . . TRBV7-8
CASSAAINTGELFF TGTGCCAGCAGTGCCGCTATTAACACCGGGGAGCTGTTTTTT TRBJ2-2 . . TRBV2
CASSSPGTTEAFF TGTGCCAGCAGTTCCCCCGGGACAACTGAAGCTTTCTTT TRBJ1-1 . . TRBV6-1
CASSLRRARLNEKLFF TGTGCCAGCAGCTTACGGAGAGCAAGACTTAATGAAAAACTGTTTTTT TRBJ1-4 . . TRBV7-8
CAISETAGSGYTF TGTGCCATCAGTGAGACCGCAGGGTCTGGCTACACCTTC TRBJ1-2 . once TRBV10-3
CASSSGLRYEQYF TGTGCCAGCAGCTCCGGATTGCGGTACGAGCAGTACTTC TRBJ2-7 . . TRBV5-6